This T cell receptor beta chain was captured by sequencing in a study of cytomegalovirus exposure and HLA in healthy donors (TCRdb year 2017). For the wider study: An earlier analysis of several hundred of the donors reported approximately 270 Gb of sequence data and 120 million or so unique TCR beta sequences from about 180 million T cells. In an earlier analysis of about 590 of the donors, high-throughput TCR beta sequencing was used to judge whether each TCR beta V gene segment behaved as functional or pseudogenic. In a later genetic analysis, genome-wide SNP genotypes for about 55% of the roughly 700 donors were used, and that subset was treated as a discovery cohort. The T cell repertoires of some 670 subjects were profiled by immunosequencing and related to cytomegalovirus serostatus. To study patterns of TCR occurrence, a later analysis re-analyzed previously published TCR beta repertoires from 500 to 850 donors and added high-resolution HLA genotyping. The study aimed to test whether cataloging public T cell receptors could reveal signatures of past pathogen exposure. Every repertoire in the discovery cohort had been generated on one and the same sequencing platform. Donor age, sex, ethnicity and CMV serostatus were compiled alongside the repertoire data. To predict cytomegalovirus infection status, the study brought together high-throughput TCR immunosequencing, statistical association of individual TCRs with disease status, and machine learning. Approximately 300 gigabases of sequencing data and about 92 million unique TCR sequences made up an early release that covered 640 HLA-typed donors. HLA typing covered class I and class II loci at four-digit resolution. Rather than drawing on any new phenotypic data, the later analysis identified candidate immune exposures from TCR beta sequences and the way those sequences occurred across donors. The genetic ancestry cluster associated with self-reported Caucasian donors included roughly four fifths of the roughly 400 genotyped donors. The number of donors typed differed by locus, with about 629-640 for A, B, C, DRB1 and DQB1, 522 for DQA1, approximately 580 for DPA1, and some 470 for DPB1. Besides the first cohort of about 730 subjects, a separate validation cohort made up of 120 different subjects was used. Among about 370 genotyped donors of the cohort, an average of approximately 240,000 unique TCR beta nucleotide sequences was sequenced per donor, of which about 19% were non-productive. Roughly 5 DR-DQ haplotypes were handled as single units for association and clustering because linkage in the cohort was strong.

The V and J ends are trimmed by 2 bases and 15 bases, leaving 17 bases between them. The germline V gene (reference sequence) supplies CDR1 SEHNR and CDR2 FQNEAQ. From the cysteine through the phenylalanine, the CDR3 covers 13 amino acids. The sequence is cut down to CDR3 DNA, 39 bases in frame from base 1. In the case of this clone: What antigen it recognizes has not been identified. Nothing much larger sits one base from this clone, and base qualities are not available.

The cohort consisted of fewer than 700 healthy bone marrow donors. Cohort members were all nominally healthy when sampled, although unrecorded immune exposures were likely present. The donor was CMV seronegative and belonged to the group of approximately 320 seronegative cohort members. A peripheral blood sample was collected from each donor, and TCR beta sequencing was performed on peripheral blood mononuclear cells. The Qiagen DNeasy Blood Extraction Kit was used to extract genomic DNA from the blood cell samples. Summary of the overall study and its limitations: The authors suggested that the approach could potentially be extended to other disease states and immunological phenotypes. In a later analysis, HLA-associated TCR beta chains showed more clonal expansion and lower generation probabilities than non-associated chains that were equally common. A cluster of highly shared sequence variants was judged likely to represent a technical artifact of the sequencing pipeline. Linkage disequilibrium might explain the correlated functional status among segregating V segments, but an unknown experimental factor could not be ruled out. In a later analysis, the rate of TCR association differed among HLA loci, with DRB1 alleles having the most associated TCRs and HLA-C alleles having the fewest. A total of 150 to 200 TCR beta chains were listed by the study as associated with cytomegalovirus. Because some donors lacked HLA typing at each locus, the association tests relied only on the typed subset. Presence/absence analyses assumed roughly uniform sequencing depth across donors, an assumption that may not hold. In an earlier analysis of about 600 of the donors, most TCR beta V segments appeared in productive rearrangements about 87% or about 30% of the time, broadly matching IMGT annotations. Most CMV-associated TCR beta chains appeared to be HLA-restricted in a later analysis, and the HLA associations seemed to be driven largely by CMV exposure. Strong co-occurrence of HLA alleles, especially DR and DQ, made assigning TCR associations to individual alleles difficult. A further reported finding was that TCR beta sequences accurately predicted the HLA-A and HLA-B alleles for most subjects in the first cohort. Because the 87-base-pair reads could not distinguish some IMGT-functional V segments, including TRBV6-2 and TRBV6-3, those segments were excluded. The earlier analysis of some 540 of the donors excluded some 15 rarely observed V segments, including chromosome 9 orphons, because counts were too low. A later genetic analysis reported fewer N-insertions in productive TCRs among donors in an Asian-associated ancestry cluster than the roughly 700-donor mean. The only immune exposure information available for the cohort was CMV serostatus. According to a later analysis, parvovirus B19, influenza, CMV and Epstein-Barr virus appeared linked to several top co-occurrence clusters. Cytomegalovirus status was reported to be diagnosed by the classifier with high specificity and sensitivity in both the original and validation cohorts. Across donors, most TCR sequences were observed very rarely, whereas some public TCRs were present in many individuals. A later genetic analysis associated a missense DCLRE1C variant with V-gene and J-gene trimming of TCR beta chains, and an independent cohort replicated the association. The cohort was sequenced for TCR beta chains only, and without alpha or paired-chain data the features that could be detected were limited. In vitro tests confirmed that three of the cytomegalovirus-associated TCR beta chains recognize cytomegalovirus antigens. At a false discovery rate of 0.05, a later analysis linked 16,951 TCR beta sequences to specific HLA alleles.

The library was produced with the immunoSEQ multiplex PCR assay. For the multiplex PCR, a mixture combining 60 forward primers for TCR Vbeta segments and 13 reverse primers for TCR Jbeta segments was used. The CDR3 region of rearranged TCR beta genes was amplified from genomic DNA by a multiplex PCR assay. The Illumina HiSeq System was used to sequence the amplified TCR beta libraries as 87-base-pair reads. The source study handled its data this way. A later analysis tallied around 80 million unique TCR beta chains across the approximately 670 repertoires, and 10 million to 11 million of those chains were shared by two or more donors. Raw reads were error-corrected and collapsed into unique sequences with a nearest-neighbor algorithm that merged closely related sequences to remove PCR and sequencing errors. CDR3 sequences were aligned to IMGT reference sequences to assign V, D and J gene segments. For a sequence to be retained, a match of at least six nucleotides was required to both a V gene segment and a J gene segment. A rearrangement was called productive if the CDR3 had no stop codons and remained in frame with V and J, and every other rearrangement was called non-productive. CDR3 was defined according to IMGT convention as the region running from the second conserved V-encoded cysteine to the conserved J-encoded phenylalanine. Sequences without an unambiguous match to a single V gene segment were excluded from the earlier analysis of several hundred of the donors. An earlier analysis of some 500 of the donors classified V segments as functional when productive rearrangements were above 56.7% and as segregating when the standard deviation between donors was above 5%. To diagnose cytomegalovirus status from the catalog of TCR beta chain sequences, a statistical classification framework was built. In a later analysis, V and J genes were assigned by comparing TCR nucleotide sequences against IMGT/GENE-DB human TR gene sequences. In a later analysis, CDR3 sequences and most-parsimonious VDJ recombination scenarios were assigned using the TCRdist pipeline. In a later analysis, each TCR beta chain was defined by its CDR3 amino acid sequence together with its V-gene family, and reads without a unique V-gene family were excluded. As a way to deal with suspected cross-contamination and a sequencing artifact, a later analysis dropped 450 to 600 nucleotide sequences that were highly shared and had low generation probability. In a later analysis, a clonal expansion index was calculated for each public chain from normalized within-repertoire ranks of inferred template counts. In a later analysis, generation probabilities were computed with a VDJ recombination model fitted to out-of-frame rearrangements, and the resulting probabilities were checked against IGoR. In a later analysis, TCR-TCR, TCR-HLA and TCR-CMV co-occurrence was scored with hypergeometric tests, and a repertoire-size bias correction was applied to TCR pairs. False discovery rates were estimated in a later analysis by permuting HLA or CMV assignments 20 times. In a later analysis, co-occurring TCRs were grouped using DBSCAN, with TCRdist sequence similarity added in when clustering inside HLA-allele-positive subsets. For co-occurrence clustering, repertoires with fewer than 30,000 or more than 120,000 public chains were excluded, along with five repertoires with anomalous nucleotide sharing. The immuneACCESS repertoire file appears here via TCRdb, limited to in-frame rearrangements. These files lack a portion of the clones; in checked studies, under half of the deficit traces to unresolved V genes, and the cause of the others is not known. Clonal size and the V and J genes are those of that table, whereas D and trimming came from the DNA. The sample table records around 210,000 clones; 65% to 85% of these occur just once. About 2.8% of the sample lies in the top ten.

The specimen sequenced was PBMCs. This receptor was identified in a woman between 25 and 40 years old in good health and CMV-seronegative. The sequence links TRBV7-9 to TRBJ2-1; 5 matching bases give a weak D call of TRBD2. The bases read TGTGCCAGCAGCTTAAATCCAGCGGCTAACCTGTTCTTC. Its protein is CASSLNPAANLFF.